These 24 T cell receptor beta chains originate from one sample sequenced in a study of CD8 T cells in Susac syndrome. With random hexamers, roughly 0.45 to 1 ug RNA was reverse transcribed. MiXCR, applied by TCRdb to the immunoSEQ multiplex PCR reads, yields one record per CDR3 protein. This table has about 120,000 distinct CDR3 sequences, over 90% appearing once. The sample was CD4+ T cells from PBMCs. The receptors were gathered from a human donor in good health.

V and J are TRBV12-3 or TRBV12-4 and TRBJ1-4; TRBD1 agrees at 8 bases. After removal of 6 bases from V and 10 bases from J, the junction contained 13 bases not matched to a gene. This CDR3 region has 15 residues. The CDR3 nucleotides are TGTGCCAGCAGACTACAAACAGGGGGTGATGGAAAACTGTTTTTT. Translation: CASRLQTGGDGKLFF.

The rearrangement links TRBV2 to TRBJ1-2; D is perhaps TRBD1 (6 bases). This CDR3 spans 15 amino acids. V was clipped by 3 bases and J by 8 bases, with 19 bases between them. From germline, CDR1 is SNHLY and CDR2 FYNNEI. CDR3: CASSDNPRGGGGYTF. The DNA for the CDR3 is TGTGCCAGCAGTGATAACCCCAGGGGAGGGGGAGGCTACACCTTC.

The chain links TRBV29-1 to TRBJ1-1; TRBD1 aligns across 8 bases. The CDR3 extends over 13 amino acids. The germline V gene encodes CDR1 SQVTM and CDR2 ANQGSEA. V trimming: 7 bases; J trimming: 5 bases; junction bases outside the gene matches: 9. The CDR3 reads CSASTGARTEAFF. In DNA form, the CDR3 reads TGCAGCGCCTCGACAGGGGCAAGAACTGAAGCTTTCTTT. Full variable domain (missing parts from reference TRBV29-1 and TRBJ1-1): SAVISQKPSRDICQRGTSLTIQCQVDSQVTMMFWYRQQPGQSLTLIATANQGSEATYESGFVIDKFPISRPNLTFSTLTVSNMSPEDSSIYLCSASTGARTEAFFGQGTRLTVV.

The chain couples TRBV20-1 to TRBJ2-5, with a weak D call TRBD1 (5 bases). The V and J ends lost 3 bases and 1 base respectively, with 12 bases between them. The CDR3 is 14 amino acids. Germline assignment: CDR1 DFQATT and CDR2 SNEGSKA (reference sequence). Here the CDR3 DNA reads TGCAGTGCTAGCCTCGACAGTCTCCAAGAGACCCAGTACTTC. Encoded protein: CSASLDSLQETQYF.

The rearrangement joins TRBV29-1 to TRBJ2-5, with D perhaps matching TRBD1 (6 bases). CDR1 and CDR2 from the germline V gene are SQVTM and ANQGSEA. The CDR3 length is 11 residues. Trimming shortened V by 7 bases and J by 3 bases, and 9 bases separated the two germline ends. CDR3 in amino acids: CSGRTEETQYF. The CDR3 DNA reads TGCAGCGGGAGGACAGAAGAGACCCAGTACTTC.

For the CDR3, the DNA is TGTGCCAGCAGTCAAGCAGGGTTTGGGAACACTGAAGCTTTCTTT. Translating it yields CASSQAGFGNTEAFF. This chain joins TRBV28 and TRBJ1-1, with D possibly being TRBD1 (5 bases). The CDR3 runs to 15 residues. V shed 5 bases and J shed 1 base, with 14 bases lying between them. Germline V gives CDR1 MDHEN, CDR2 SYDVKM.

The V gene is TRBV19, the J gene TRBJ2-1, with D maybe TRBD2 (6 bases). This CDR3 is built from 14 residues. The V and J ends lost 6 bases and 8 bases respectively, with 17 bases between them. From germline, CDR1 is LNHDA and CDR2 SQIVND (reference sequence). CDR3 nucleotide sequence: TGTGCCAGTAGATATAGACTCGGCGGGGATGAGCAGTTCTTC. Its translation: CASRYRLGGDEQFF.

The genes are TRBV10-2 and TRBJ2-2; 11 nucleotides agree with TRBD1. This CDR3 has 15 amino acids. Trimming removed 4 bases from V and 4 bases from J; junction bases left unmatched: 2. Germline V gives CDR1 WSHSY, CDR2 SAAADI. CDR3 loop: CASSGGQGVTGELFF. In DNA, the CDR3 is TGCGCCAGCAGTGGGGGACAGGGGGTCACCGGGGAGCTGTTTTTT.

V and J are TRBV6-1 and TRBJ2-1; 9 nucleotides agree with TRBD2. Germline V gene data show CDR1 as MNHNS and CDR2 as SASEGT. Trimming removed 7 bases from V and 4 bases from J; junction bases left unmatched: 20. This CDR3 spans 19 amino acids. The CDR3 coding sequence is TGTGCCAGCACCCTCCTTTTAGCAGGGGCACTAGCGGGTTACAATGAGCAGTTCTTC. This codes for CASTLLLAGALAGYNEQFF.

V gene TRBV20-1 combines with J gene TRBJ1-3; D uncertain. Germline V gives CDR1 DFQATT, CDR2 SNEGSKA (reference sequence). Trimming took 6 bases from V and 0 from J, leaving 9 bases between them. This CDR3 comprises 13 residues. CDR3 in amino acids: CSAQLSSGNTIYF. The CDR3 DNA reads TGCAGTGCCCAGTTAAGCTCTGGAAACACCATATATTTT.

The sample holds one count of this clonotype. The chain uses TRBV12-3 or TRBV12-4 and TRBJ2-1; 11 nucleotides line up with TRBD2. This CDR3 is built from 15 residues. The junction had 7 bases not matched to a gene; V was cut back by 6 bases and J by 6 bases. DNA for the CDR3: TGTGCCAGCAGACCCACTAGCGGGAGCCTCAATGAGCAGTTCTTC. Translated: CASRPTSGSLNEQFF.

The chain employs TRBV5-6 and TRBJ2-2; 12 bases line up with TRBD1. This CDR3 region has 16 residues. J gave up 4 bases and V 0 bases, and 1 base lay outside the gene matches. Germline V gene data show CDR1 as SGHDT and CDR2 as YYEEEE. This CDR3 reads CASSLGDRGRTGELFF. The CDR3 DNA is TGTGCCAGCAGCTTGGGGGACAGGGGGCGCACCGGGGAGCTGTTTTTT.

This chain uses TRBV29-1 with TRBJ1-2; no reliable D call. The CDR3 loop spans 16 amino acids. In germline, CDR1 is SQVTM, CDR2 ANQGSEA. V was cut by 3 bases and J by 1 base, with 18 bases left in between. CDR3 loop: CSVDPNLATNNYGYTF. CDR3 DNA sequence: TGCAGCGTTGACCCGAATTTGGCCACCAATAACTATGGCTACACCTTC.

V is TRBV7-8 and J is TRBJ2-3, with 8 bases matching TRBD2. After removal of 0 bases from V and 1 base from J, the junction contained 3 bases not matched to a gene. The CDR3 covers 16 residues. The germline gives CDR1 SGHVS, CDR2 FQNEAQ. CDR3 sequence (DNA): TGTGCCAGCAGCTTAGCCGGGAGGGCCGGCACAGATACGCAGTATTTT. Amino acid sequence: CASSLAGRAGTDTQYF.

This clonotype occurred once. This sequence joins TRBV19 and TRBJ1-1, with 7 bases fitting TRBD1. Germline V gene data show CDR1 as LNHDA and CDR2 as SQIVND (reference sequence). This CDR3 region has 13 residues. J lost 5 bases, V lost 6 bases, and 6 bases had no gene match. CDR3 sequence: CASRRQGGTEAFF. The CDR3 region has the DNA TGTGCCAGTAGGAGACAGGGAGGGACTGAAGCTTTCTTT.

This clonotype was seen once. The chain recombines TRBV4-1 with TRBJ1-1, with D possibly TRBD1 on 6 matching bases. The ends were cut back, 4 bases at V and 11 bases at J, with 17 bases in the middle. Germline lookup yields CDR1 MGHRA and CDR2 YSYEKL. The CDR3 covers 13 residues. The CDR3 protein is CASSRAGQPAAFF. DNA of the CDR3: TGCGCCAGCAGCCGAGCCGGACAGCCTGCGGCTTTCTTT.

The V and J genes are TRBV7-9 and TRBJ2-3; 7 positions match TRBD1. CDR1 is SEHNR, CDR2 FQNEAQ, per germline (reference sequence). This CDR3 is built from 15 residues. Losses at the gene ends were 7 bases for V and 5 bases for J; bases not matched to a gene: 12. The CDR3 DNA reads TGTGCCAGCACCCCTTGGGGGACAGAGGGAGATACGCAGTATTTT. This encodes CASTPWGTEGDTQYF.

The gene calls are TRBV15 and TRBJ2-1; 7 positions agree with TRBD2. Germline CDR1 is LNHNV and CDR2 is YYDKDF (reference sequence). CDR3 size: 18 residues. Trimming removed 2 bases from V and 4 bases from J; junction bases left unmatched: 14. The CDR3 DNA reads TGTGCCACCAGCAGATGGGGGGAGAGGCGGGAGTTATACAATGAGCAGTTCTTC. It specifies CATSRWGERRELYNEQFF.

The chain has TRBV7-9 and TRBJ1-4, with 7 bases matching TRBD1. The V and J ends lost 3 bases and 4 bases, in that order; junction bases with no gene match: 14. Looked up from germline, CDR1 is SEHNR and CDR2 is FQNEAQ (reference sequence). The CDR3 length is 18 residues. CDR3 DNA: TGTGCCAGCAGCTTTCAAGGTCAACACAGGGGATATAATGAAAAACTGTTTTTT. This codes for CASSFQGQHRGYNEKLFF.

The chain is built from TRBV5-1 and TRBJ1-1, with D perhaps TRBD1 (5 bases). This CDR3 has 14 residues. The V gene lost 1 base and the J gene lost 3 bases, with 10 bases spanning the gap. From germline, CDR1 is SGHRS and CDR2 YFSETQ. The CDR3 here is CASSLLGDDTEAFF. The CDR3 coding sequence is TGCGCCAGCAGCTTGCTGGGGGATGACACTGAAGCTTTCTTT.

The chain is built from TRBV27 and TRBJ1-1; D not resolved. The germline V gene encodes CDR1 MNHEY and CDR2 SMNVEV (reference sequence). The V and J ends lost 2 bases and 1 base respectively, with 5 bases between them. This CDR3 is built from 13 residues. The CDR3 spells CASSLVWNTEAFF. DNA for the CDR3: TGTGCCAGCAGTTTAGTTTGGAACACTGAAGCTTTCTTT.

J is TRBJ1-5 and V is TRBV7-2; TRBD1 might be the D (6 bases). Trimming stripped 3 bases from V and 4 bases from J, with 7 bases between. The CDR3 spans 13 residues. The germline CDR1 and CDR2 sequences are SGHTA and FQGNSA. The DNA of the CDR3 is TGTGCCAGCAGCTTGGGGGCAAATCAGCCCCAGCATTTT. It yields the protein CASSLGANQPQHF. The full variable domain, in which reference TRBV7-2 and TRBJ1-5 provide the parts outside the CDR3, is GAGVSQSPSNKVTEKGKDVELRCDPISGHTALYWYRQSLGQGLEFLIYFQGNSAPDKSGLPSDRFSAERTGGSVSTLTIQRTQQEDSAVYLCASSLGANQPQHFGDGTRLSIL.

The V call is TRBV9, the J call TRBJ2-1, with D perhaps TRBD2 (7 bases). V dropped 0 bases and J dropped 3 bases, with 10 bases sitting between them. The germline V gene has CDR1 SGDLS and CDR2 YYNGEE. The CDR3 is 15 residues long. The CDR3 reads CASSVEAGHYNEQFF. CDR3 in DNA: TGTGCCAGCAGCGTAGAAGCGGGACACTACAATGAGCAGTTCTTC.

The chain has TRBV27 and TRBJ2-7; D might be TRBD1 or TRBD2, each matching 6 bases. The CDR3 totals 14 residues. The V gene lost 3 bases and the J gene lost 0 bases, with 9 bases spanning the gap. Germline V CDR1 and CDR2: MNHEY, SMNVEV (reference sequence). The CDR3 here is CASSFGGTSYEQYF. CDR3 bases: TGTGCCAGCAGTTTCGGGGGCACCTCCTACGAGCAGTACTTC.